The source of this TCR beta chain is a study of T-cell memory formation after mild COVID-19 (dated by TCRdb to about 2021). Background on the whole study: Most TCR sequence clusters were specific to one of the two donors. In two donors, T-cell clones that expanded and contracted after mild COVID-19 were followed by sequencing TCRalpha and TCRbeta repertoires longitudinally. Two young, previously healthy adult volunteers made up the cohort, one male and one female.

Study-wide conclusions, independent of this receptor: The study included only a couple of mild cases, and larger cohorts that include severe cases with pre-infection samples were judged to be necessary. The second-wave clones that peaked on day 37 were not confirmed to be SARS-CoV-2 specific. Some responding clones were detected in pre-infection memory, suggesting pre-existing cross-reactive memory T cells joined the SARS-CoV-2 response. Contracting CD4+ clones were found mainly in CM and EM memory subsets, while CD8+ clones were enriched in EMRA. Balanced CD4/CD8 phenotypes were observed for clones contracting from day 15 to 85, whereas a bias towards CD4+ was observed for a second wave of clones expanding from day 15 to 37.

V is clipped by 1 base and J by 2 bases, and the sequence between their germline boundaries is 12 bases long. CDR3 length: 15 amino acids, cysteine to phenylalanine. Only CDR3 DNA remains: 45 bases, in frame from the first base. For CDR1 and CDR2, the germline V gene lists SGHAT and FQNNGV. The sequencer listed for this sample is Illumina NovaSeq 6000. cDNA libraries for TCRalpha and TCRbeta were prepared by 5'RACE using constant-segment primers, with sample barcodes and unique molecular identifiers added. Trizol reagent was used to extract RNA from every sample. Library amplification was performed in two PCR steps, and a second sample barcode and Illumina TruSeq adapters were introduced in the second step. Sequencing of libraries was performed on an Illumina NovaSeq with 2 x 150 bp paired-end reads. The original methods were these. Demultiplexing of reads and collapsing into UMI-guided consensus sequences were performed with migec v1.2.7. Using mixcr v2.1.11, the UMI consensuses were aligned to TRA and TRB V and J templates and assembled into clonotypes. A clonotype was counted as expanded or contracted only if both edgeR and NoisET called the change significant, with noise models trained on biological replicates. For edgeR calls, a false discovery rate-adjusted p below 0.01 and a log2 fold-change threshold of 1 were applied. As an exploratory analysis of dynamics, max-normalized trajectories of the 1000 most abundant clonotypes were examined by PCA with hierarchical clustering. Each responding clone was given a CD4 or CD8 phenotype based on the CD4+ and CD8+ repertoires, which had been sequenced separately. In-frame beta chains were kept once TCRdb had trimmed the public reads at Q25 with fastp and called clones with MiXCR. Duplicate CDR3 protein sequences are folded into a single record with the most common DNA and genes. TCRdb's processing, not the authors' own work, is the source of the V and J calls. The sample table shows about half a million distinct CDR3 sequences, and 15% to 20% are seen once. Clones ranked in the top ten supply 9% to 15% of the sample.

There are a few counts of this clonotype. Which antigen it targets is not known. Base qualities were left out, and no much larger clone turns up one base away. PBMCs were isolated by Ficoll-Paque density gradient centrifugation. The chain couples TRBV11-2 to TRBJ2-7, and possibly TRBD2, on 5 matching bases. Sequenced input: PBMCs or a T cell subset sorted from them (not recorded which). The clonotype was recovered from an adult woman who had mild COVID-19 (a few samples of this study predate the infection). The sample titles of this study are shuffled in the database, so cell type and time point are left out; the donor was told from shared clones. The sequenced DNA: TGTGCCAGCAGCTTAGGGTCCGGGGTCACCTACGAGCAGTACTTC. It is translated as CASSLGSGVTYEQYF.